A single TCR beta chain is shown here with its context. The same CDR3 arises from other DNA sequences in this sample as well. Germline loops: CDR1 SGHRS, CDR2 YFSETQ. The CDR3 length is 16 residues. The V segment lost 2 bases and the J segment 3 bases; nucleotides outside the gene matches: 9. The data stem from a study of shared clonotypes between healthy human individuals. Clones were read by immunoSEQ multiplex PCR, and TCRdb kept only the in-frame ones, dropping some. The sample includes 2 million to 2.5 million clones, under 97% of them seen just once. The chain is built from TRBV5-1 and TRBJ2-3; 7 bases align to TRBD2. The sample taken for sequencing was naive CD4+ T cells sorted from blood. As to subset: CD45RA+ positively selected. This clonotype originated in a young man in good health. CDR3 coding DNA: TGCGCCAGCAGCTTAGGAGCTAGCGGAAATACAGATACGCAGTATTTT. It specifies CASSLGASGNTDTQYF.